This T cell receptor beta chain was identified in a study of control samples from healthy donors and cancer patients. There are a few counts of this clone. V shed 1 base and J 14 bases; nucleotides not matched to a gene: 7. Germline CDR1 reads MNHNS; CDR2 reads SASEGT. This CDR3 has 15 amino acids. Assay: immunoSEQ multiplex PCR; the TCRdb copy retains only in-frame clones and omits some. The sample shows more than 50,000 clones, just over 90% of them seen only once. The sequenced material came from PBMCs. The chain combines TRBV6-1 with TRBJ1-6, with 11 bases matching TRBD1. The source of this sequence is a woman between 50 and 59 years old with colorectal cancer. Here the CDR3 reads CASSEVGTGGISLHF. CDR3 nucleotide sequence: TGTGCCAGCAGTGAAGTCGGGACAGGGGGTATTTCCCTCCACTTT.